The clone carrying this T cell receptor (beta chain) was seen ten or more times. Its antigen is not known. The sample belongs to a study of spatial heterogeneity in lung cancer. Looking at the study overall: Alpha-chain sequences were detected in numbers that were consistently lower than beta-chain sequences. Combinations of a unique TCR and a UMI were tallied in raw reads, and on average each appeared more than ten times.

Each CDR3 protein is one row after TCRdb ran MiXCR on the 5' RACE reads. The data contain 50,000 or so distinct CDR3 sequences, roughly 12% of them seen just once; the ten biggest clones take up 40% to 50%. Findings and caveats of the study: Ubiquitous expanded tumor TCRs were seen in blood more at resection than at follow-up.

Germline CDR1 reads SGDLS; CDR2 reads YYNGEE. The length of the CDR3 is 16 residues. V dropped 3 bases and J dropped 5 bases, with 19 bases sitting between them. As to time point: sample taken at primary tumor resection. Sequencing of whole RNA from tumor, nontumor lung or frozen PBMC involved no sorting. The donor group consisted of roughly 70 patients who had untreated, early-stage non-small cell lung cancer. The sample consisted of PBMCs, taken at surgery. The rearrangement joins TRBV9 to TRBJ2-3, with D possibly TRBD1 on 8 matching bases. This sequence originates from a female donor with early-stage non-small cell lung cancer. The CDR3 is CASSEAGQGGGDTQYF. CDR3 coding DNA: TGTGCCAGCAGCGAGGCCGGACAGGGCGGGGGAGATACGCAGTATTTT.